This T cell receptor beta chain was recovered during a study of beta chain features in type 1 diabetes. Study background: No age, gender or cell yield differences were seen between patients and healthy donors. Whole-study findings and limits: A pattern of fewer insertions and more deletions at VDJ junctions was seen in type 1 diabetes patients.

The whole isolated RNA underwent reverse transcription, so sequencing captured expressed TCRB transcripts. Profiled with immunoSEQ multiplex PCR; TCRdb holds only in-frame clones, not every one. The sample comprises 250,000 to 350,000 clones, 14% of which are singletons, and 6.7% rests with the top ten. To note about this clone: Its antigen is currently unknown.

CD4+ cells of the naive, central memory, regulatory and stem cell-like memory types were sorted via CD45RO/CCR7/CD25/CD127/CD95/CD27. Germline-derived CDR1 and CDR2 are SGHTA and FQGNSA. The CDR3 extends over 15 amino acids. V was pared by 1 base and J by 6 bases, with 15 bases between. The sample was central memory CD4+ T cells from blood. The clonotype originates from a man aged 25 to 40 in good health. The chain uses TRBV7-2 and TRBJ1-2; D remains ambiguous. The CDR3 region is CASSLVARSANGYTF. The CDR3 DNA follows: TGTGCCAGCAGCTTAGTAGCCAGGTCAGCTAATGGCTACACCTTC.